The entry that follows covers one T cell receptor beta chain sequence. This specimen belongs to a study of long-term antiretroviral therapy in people with HIV. Across the whole study: The 2015 recommendation for immediate ART came about a decade after the earliest samples.

At survey level, the immunoSEQ assay was run in its v3.0 version. This table comes from immunoSEQ multiplex PCR, and its TCRdb copy is limited to in-frame clones, with some not included. The sample includes tens of thousands of clones, around 90% of them seen just once. In the United States, treatment was given to all participants with HIV. CDR1 and CDR2 (germline): MNHNY, SVGAGI (reference sequence). Trimming pared 2 bases from V and 8 bases from J, leaving 9 bases between. This CDR3 has 12 residues. The source material was unsorted PBMCs, sampled 3.2 years before starting antiretroviral therapy. The gene calls are TRBV6-6 and TRBJ1-1, with D maybe TRBD1 (5 bases). The origin of this receptor is a man aged 45-65 years with HIV. The CDR3 coding sequence is TGTGCCAGCAGTTACGGGGGGTCAGAAGCTTTCTTT. Translated: CASSYGGSEAFF.